The entry below describes one T cell receptor beta chain. What it binds is not known. Trimming at V came to 3 bases and at J to 0 bases, leaving 11 bases not matched to a gene. The CDR3 totals 18 residues. Germline CDR1 reads MDHEN; CDR2 reads SYDVKM. This specimen comes from a study of graft-versus-host responses after intestinal transplantation. The wider study: All recipients were given anti-thymocyte globulin induction, and tacrolimus and steroids were then administered for roughly three years. Notes on the study in general: The presence of high graft-versus-host to host-versus-graft clonal ratios in allografts characterized patients with graft-donor T cell macrochimerism. Early post-transplant declines in HvG were associated with peak levels of circulating GvH clones.

Only in-frame clones appear in the TCRdb table, and some are missing; sequencing was by immunoSEQ multiplex PCR. This table has 60,000 to 65,000 clones, 85% to 95% appearing once. This chain links TRBV28 with TRBJ2-3, with 8 bases identical to TRBD2. Sequenced here: unstimulated CD8+ T cells sorted from spleen or lymph node cells, sampled before transplant. The receptor's source is a human donor who was the organ donor for an intestinal transplant. In DNA form, the CDR3 reads TGTGCCAGCAGTTTTACGAGTGGCGGGAGGCCTAGCACAGATACGCAGTATTTT. Encoded protein: CASSFTSGGRPSTDTQYF.